A selection of T cell receptor beta chains follows, all from one sample in a study of blood T cell repertoires in COVID-19. The data were produced by immunoSEQ multiplex PCR, yet TCRdb's version contains in-frame clones alone and is incomplete. This sample has around 250,000 clones, with 70% to 90% found just once. The sequenced material came from PBMCs or T cells enriched from blood (not recorded which). Receptors were obtained from a woman between 25 and 40 years old with acute COVID-19. Each CDR3 is given with its conserved first and last residue.

TRBV29-1	CSVRTRTYEQYF
TRBV4-1	CASSQFPGEITDTQYF
TRBV7-9	CASSLPNSGHEQYF
TRBV7-2	CASSPPPAGANVLTF
TRBV4-3	CASSQGPLGLAGVPNDEQFF
TRBV2	CASMGRTGNQPQHF
TRBV6-4	CASSPSSGWGNEQFF
TRBV5-3	CARSLVVASGSHEQFF
TRBV19	CASSRTSGSTDTQYF
TRBV7-3	CASSWGLAGYTDTQYF
TRBV4-1	CASRSSGSATDTQYF
TRBV19	CASSGTGGYNEQFF
TRBV20-1	CSASGLSEQYF
TRBV6-5	CASSYDQADTEAFF
TRBV13	CASQLLQQGTDTQYF
TRBV4-2	CASSQGLLAGVSDTQYF
TRBV18	CASSPIQGGTDTQYF
TRBV19	CASSLPEGSGSWGNTIYF
TRBV11-2	CASSLEFGSYEQYF
TRBV9	CASSANPPTSGWEEVSGFSDTQYF